This T cell receptor (beta chain) originates from a study of regulatory T cells in long-lasting Graves disease. The overall study: Antithyroid drug use was under 3 months in newly diagnosed Graves' patients.

The CDR3 extends over 14 amino acids. V was pared by 3 bases and J by 5 bases, with 12 bases between. Germline values: CDR1 MNHNS, CDR2 SASEGT. General observations from the study: Segments TRBV28, TRBJ1-2 and TRBJ2-5 showed preferential usage in persistent disease.

Time point here: newly diagnosed GD, antithyroid drugs for less than 3 months. Preparation of the TCR library used RNA extracted from PBMCs. Graves' disease diagnosis used American Thyroid Association guidelines. EDTA tubes received around 9 milliliters of drawn peripheral blood. As to this clonotype: The antigen is unknown.

Researchers made TCR beta libraries by using iRepertoire HTBI primers and running Arm-PCR on CDR3 regions. TCRdb re-analysed the multiplex PCR reads in MiXCR, keeping a single row per CDR3 protein. The table includes a few hundred thousand distinct CDR3 sequences, about 19% detected once. The sample in question was peripheral blood mononuclear cells (PBMCs), obtained at new diagnosis, from a patient treated with antithyroid drugs. The chain has TRBV6-1 and TRBJ2-3, with D possibly TRBD1 on 6 matching bases. This clonotype originated in a female donor with Graves disease. This CDR3 is CASSDSFRGDTQYF. In DNA, the CDR3 is TGTGCCAGCAGTGATAGCTTCAGGGGAGATACGCAGTATTTT.